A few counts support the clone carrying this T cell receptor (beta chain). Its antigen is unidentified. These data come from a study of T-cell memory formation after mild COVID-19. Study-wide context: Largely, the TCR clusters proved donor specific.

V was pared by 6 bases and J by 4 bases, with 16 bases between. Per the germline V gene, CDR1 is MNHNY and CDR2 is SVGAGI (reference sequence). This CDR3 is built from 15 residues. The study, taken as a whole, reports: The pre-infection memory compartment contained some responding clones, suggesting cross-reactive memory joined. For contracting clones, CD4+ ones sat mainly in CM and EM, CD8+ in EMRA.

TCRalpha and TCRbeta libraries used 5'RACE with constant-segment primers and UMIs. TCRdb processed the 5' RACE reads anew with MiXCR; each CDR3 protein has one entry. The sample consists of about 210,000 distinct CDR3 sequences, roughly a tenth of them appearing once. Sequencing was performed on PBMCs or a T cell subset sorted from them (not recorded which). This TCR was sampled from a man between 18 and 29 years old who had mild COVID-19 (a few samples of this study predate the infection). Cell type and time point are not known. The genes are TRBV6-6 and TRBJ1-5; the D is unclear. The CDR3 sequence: CASRPGLGRNQPQHF. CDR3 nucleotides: TGTGCCAGCAGACCCGGACTGGGGAGAAATCAGCCCCAGCATTTT.